The rows below give T cell receptor beta chains drawn from one sample of a study of T cell responses to AZD1222 COVID-19 vaccine. The assay was immunoSEQ multiplex PCR, and TCRdb's table has in-frame clones only and misses some. This sample has about 120,000 clones, with 85% to 90% found just once. The sample in question was peripheral blood, obtained on day 0 of AZD1222 vaccination. These receptors were obtained from an adult in good health. Each CDR3 is given without its conserved first and last residue. Not every row has a clone size; where given, it reads once, few, many or a size class.

V gene: TRBV7-2
clone size: -
J gene: TRBJ2-2
CDR3 protein: ASSLWDHTGELF

V gene: TRBV19
clone size: -
J gene: TRBJ1-6
CDR3 protein: ASSVPTVKGSPLH

V gene: TRBV28
clone size: -
J gene: TRBJ2-1
CDR3 protein: ASTRTGTHNEQF

V gene: TRBV2
clone size: -
J gene: TRBJ2-6
CDR3 protein: ARAGGAGANVLT

V gene: TRBV5-1
clone size: -
J gene: TRBJ2-1
CDR3 protein: ASSSQGASYNEQF

V gene: TRBV6-5
clone size: many
J gene: TRBJ2-7
CDR3 protein: ASSYSPVPLEQY

V gene: TRBV7-9
clone size: -
J gene: TRBJ2-2
CDR3 protein: ASSIRTGWGSGELF

V gene: TRBV7-8
clone size: -
J gene: TRBJ2-1
CDR3 protein: ASRHRIGGSYNEQF

V gene: TRBV30
clone size: once
J gene: TRBJ1-6
CDR3 protein: AWSGGGSYNSPLH

V gene: TRBV5-1
clone size: -
J gene: TRBJ2-5
CDR3 protein: ASSWDWAKETQY

V gene: TRBV4-1
clone size: -
J gene: TRBJ2-7
CDR3 protein: ATGEEAGGTYEQY

V gene: TRBV5-6
clone size: -
J gene: TRBJ2-7
CDR3 protein: ASSLRRTGGGEQY

V gene: TRBV5-1
clone size: many
J gene: TRBJ1-4
CDR3 protein: ASSLEGTAPNEKLF

V gene: TRBV30
clone size: -
J gene: TRBJ1-2
CDR3 protein: AGDSPPPNYGYT

V gene: TRBV2
clone size: -
J gene: TRBJ2-7
CDR3 protein: ASSEARGPYEQY

V gene: TRBV7-9
clone size: few
J gene: TRBJ1-2
CDR3 protein: ASSLGGGSIEGYT

V gene: TRBV4-1
clone size: -
J gene: TRBJ2-5
CDR3 protein: ASSQGGQGQETQY

V gene: TRBV19
clone size: -
J gene: TRBJ1-2
CDR3 protein: ASRETANYGYT

V gene: TRBV15
clone size: -
J gene: TRBJ1-1
CDR3 protein: ATSREFGANEAF

V gene: TRBV5-1
clone size: -
J gene: TRBJ2-2
CDR3 protein: ASSLVGRLNTGELF

V gene: TRBV7-6
clone size: -
J gene: TRBJ1-6
CDR3 protein: ASRDTVSGNSPLH

V gene: TRBV7-8
clone size: -
J gene: TRBJ1-2
CDR3 protein: ASSLGDRLYGYT

V gene: TRBV12-3/TRBV12-4
clone size: -
J gene: TRBJ1-2
CDR3 protein: ASSGGQGGGYT

V gene: TRBV27
clone size: -
J gene: TRBJ2-7
CDR3 protein: ASSLSRWSPYEQY

V gene: TRBV21-1
clone size: -
J gene: TRBJ1-5
CDR3 protein: ASSTPHREVPLTNQPQH

V gene: TRBV4-1
clone size: -
J gene: TRBJ1-1
CDR3 protein: ASSQGGEAF

V gene: TRBV6-5
clone size: once
J gene: TRBJ1-1
CDR3 protein: ASKGQTNTEAF

V gene: TRBV19
clone size: -
J gene: TRBJ2-7
CDR3 protein: ASSRGQGYNEQY

V gene: TRBV9
clone size: -
J gene: TRBJ1-2
CDR3 protein: ASSPYIGQGIDGYT

V gene: TRBV28
clone size: -
J gene: TRBJ1-5
CDR3 protein: ASSFGDRVGQPQH

V gene: TRBV6-5
clone size: -
J gene: TRBJ2-7
CDR3 protein: ASGRTSSYEQY

V gene: TRBV6-5
clone size: -
J gene: TRBJ2-3
CDR3 protein: ASSPGLSTDTQY

V gene: TRBV3-1/TRBV3-2
clone size: -
J gene: TRBJ1-5
CDR3 protein: ASHHRGEGNQPQH